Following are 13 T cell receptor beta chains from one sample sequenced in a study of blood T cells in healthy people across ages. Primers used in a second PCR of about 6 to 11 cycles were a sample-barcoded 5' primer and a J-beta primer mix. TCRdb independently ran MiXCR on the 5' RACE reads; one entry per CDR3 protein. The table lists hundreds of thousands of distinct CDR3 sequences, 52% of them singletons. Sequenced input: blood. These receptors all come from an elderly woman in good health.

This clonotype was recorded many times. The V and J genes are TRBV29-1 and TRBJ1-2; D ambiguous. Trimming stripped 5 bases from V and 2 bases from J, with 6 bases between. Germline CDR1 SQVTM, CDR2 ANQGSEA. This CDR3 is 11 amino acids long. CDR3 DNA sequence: TGCAGCGTTTCAGTCAACTATGGCTACACCTTC. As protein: CSVSVNYGYTF. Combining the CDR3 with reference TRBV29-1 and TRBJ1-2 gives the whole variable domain SAVISQKPSRDICQRGTSLTIQCQVDSQVTMMFWYRQQPGQSLTLIATANQGSEATYESGFVIDKFPISRPNLTFSTLTVSNMSPEDSSIYLCSVSVNYGYTFGSGTRLTVV.

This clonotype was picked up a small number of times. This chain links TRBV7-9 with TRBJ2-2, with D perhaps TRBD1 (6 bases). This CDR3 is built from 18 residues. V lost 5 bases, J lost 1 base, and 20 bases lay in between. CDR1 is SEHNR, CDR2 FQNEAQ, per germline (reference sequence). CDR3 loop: CASSAAQSGTMNTGELFF. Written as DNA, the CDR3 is TGTGCCAGCAGCGCCGCCCAGTCGGGGACAATGAACACCGGGGAGCTGTTTTTT.

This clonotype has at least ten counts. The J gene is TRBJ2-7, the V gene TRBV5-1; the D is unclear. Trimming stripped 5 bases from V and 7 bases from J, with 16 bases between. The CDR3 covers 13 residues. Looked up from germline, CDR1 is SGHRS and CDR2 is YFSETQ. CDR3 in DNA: TGCGCCAGCAGTCTGTTGGGTTCCCGGGAGCAGTACTTC. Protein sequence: CASSLLGSREQYF.

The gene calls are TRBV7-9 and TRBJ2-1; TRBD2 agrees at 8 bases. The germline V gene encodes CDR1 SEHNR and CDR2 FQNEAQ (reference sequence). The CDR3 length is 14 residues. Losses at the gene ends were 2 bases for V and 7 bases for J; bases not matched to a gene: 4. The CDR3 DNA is TGTGCCAGCAGCTTAACGACTAGCGCTAATGAGCAGTTCTTC. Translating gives CASSLTTSANEQFF.

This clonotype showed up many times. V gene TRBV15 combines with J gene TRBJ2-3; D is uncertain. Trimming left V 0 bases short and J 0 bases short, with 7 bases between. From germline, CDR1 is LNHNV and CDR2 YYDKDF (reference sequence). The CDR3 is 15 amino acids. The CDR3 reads CATSRDPLSTDTQYF. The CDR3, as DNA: TGTGCCACCAGCAGAGATCCGTTAAGCACAGATACGCAGTATTTT.

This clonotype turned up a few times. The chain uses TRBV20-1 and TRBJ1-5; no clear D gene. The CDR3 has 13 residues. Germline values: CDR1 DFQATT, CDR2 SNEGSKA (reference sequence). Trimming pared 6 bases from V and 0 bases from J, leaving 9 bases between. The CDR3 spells CSAVKFSNQPQHF. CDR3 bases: TGCAGTGCCGTAAAATTTAGCAATCAGCCCCAGCATTTT.

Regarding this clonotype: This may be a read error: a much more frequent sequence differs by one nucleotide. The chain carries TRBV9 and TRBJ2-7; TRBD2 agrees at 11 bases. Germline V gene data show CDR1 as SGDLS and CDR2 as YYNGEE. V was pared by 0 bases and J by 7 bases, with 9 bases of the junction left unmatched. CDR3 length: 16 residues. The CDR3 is CASSVGTSGSNNEQYF. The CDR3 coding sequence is TGTGCCAGCAGCGTAGGAACTAGCGGGAGTAACAATGAGCAGTACTTC.

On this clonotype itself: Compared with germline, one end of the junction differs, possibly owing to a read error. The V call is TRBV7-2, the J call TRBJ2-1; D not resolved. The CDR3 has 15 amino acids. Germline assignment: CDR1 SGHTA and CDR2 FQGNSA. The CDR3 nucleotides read TGCGCCAGCAGCCAAGCTTTGAGCTCCTACAATGAGCAGTTCTTC. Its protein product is CASSQALSSYNEQFF.

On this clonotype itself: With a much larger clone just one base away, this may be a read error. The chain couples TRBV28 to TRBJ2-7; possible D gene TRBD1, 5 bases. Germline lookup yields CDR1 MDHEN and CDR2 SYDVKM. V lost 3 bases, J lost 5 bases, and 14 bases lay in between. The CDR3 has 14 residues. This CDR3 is CASSFIRGTDEQYF. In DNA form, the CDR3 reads TGTGCCAGCAGTTTTATTAGGGGCACCGACGAGCAGTACTTC.

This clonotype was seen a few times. This CDR3 is CASSWGVTGELFF. The DNA of the CDR3 is TGTGCCAGCAGCTGGGGCGTCACCGGGGAGCTGTTTTTT. This chain connects TRBV5-5 to TRBJ2-2; D may be TRBD1 (5 bases). Trimming removed 3 bases at V and 4 bases at J, with 7 bases between. Germline V lookup: CDR1 SGHKS, CDR2 YYEKEE (reference sequence). This CDR3 comprises 13 residues.

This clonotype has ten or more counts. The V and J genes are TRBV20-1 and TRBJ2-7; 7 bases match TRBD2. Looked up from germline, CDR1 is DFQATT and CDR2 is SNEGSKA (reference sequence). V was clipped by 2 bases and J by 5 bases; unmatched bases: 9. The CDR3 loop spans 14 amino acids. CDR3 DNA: TGCAGTGCTAGACTGAAGCGGGACCCCCACGAGCAGTACTTC. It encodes CSARLKRDPHEQYF.

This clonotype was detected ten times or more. This chain's CDR3 is CASSFGLSDTQYF. CDR3 nucleotide sequence: TGCGCCAGCAGCTTCGGACTATCAGATACGCAGTATTTT. J is TRBJ2-3 and V is TRBV5-1; D is possibly TRBD2 (6 bases). Germline CDR1 SGHRS, CDR2 YFSETQ. The ends were cut back, 2 bases at V and 4 bases at J, with 8 bases in the middle. This CDR3 is 13 amino acids long.

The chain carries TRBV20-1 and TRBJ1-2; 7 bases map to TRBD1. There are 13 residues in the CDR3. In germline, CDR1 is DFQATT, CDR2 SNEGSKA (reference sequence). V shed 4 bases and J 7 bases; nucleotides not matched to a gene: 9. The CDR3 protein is CSATITGVGGYTF. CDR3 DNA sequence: TGCAGTGCTACGATCACAGGGGTTGGTGGCTACACCTTC.